One sample yielded the 28 T cell receptor beta chains listed below, sequenced in a study of control samples from healthy donors and cancer patients (dated by TCRdb to the early 2020s). The library was prepared using the immunoSEQ multiplex PCR assay. Here the immuneACCESS table is served through TCRdb, limited to in-frame sequences with V and J called. Missing clones are a known gap in these copies; in checked studies unresolved V genes cover under half, and the rest lacks a known reason. The sample table contains about 180,000 clones; only one count was recorded for 85% to 90% of them. The ten most abundant clones make up over 1.1% of the sample. Sequences were obtained from blood. The source of these receptors is a woman aged 50 to 60 in good health.

The CDR3 loop is CASSTGASNQPQHF. The CDR3 coding sequence is TGTGCCAGCAGCACAGGGGCGAGCAATCAGCCCCAGCATTTT. The chain is built from TRBV5-5 and TRBJ1-5; 7 bases fit TRBD1. V shed 4 bases, J shed 1 base, and the junction held 2 bases outside the gene matches. CDR1 is SGHKS and CDR2 is YYEKEE in the germline V gene (reference sequence). The CDR3 runs to 14 residues.

The gene calls are TRBV11-2 and TRBJ1-6; the D gene is possibly TRBD1 (6 bases). CDR3 length equals 17 residues. Deletions cut 1 base from V and 1 base from J, with 11 bases between. Per germline, CDR1 SGHAT and CDR2 FQNNGV. CDR3 in DNA: TGTGCCAGCAGCTTAGCAGGGGATGGATCCTATAATTCACCCCTCCACTTT. It translates to CASSLAGDGSYNSPLHF.

V gene TRBV5-4 combines with J gene TRBJ1-3; a possible D gene is TRBD1 (6 bases). Germline V gene lookup returns CDR1 SGHNT and CDR2 YYREEE (reference sequence). The CDR3 extends over 15 amino acids. V was cut by 2 bases and J by 0 bases, with 9 bases left in between. This CDR3 reads CASSFRGRSGNTIYF. CDR3 sequence (DNA): TGTGCCAGCAGCTTCAGGGGCCGCTCTGGAAACACCATATATTTT.

V is TRBV28 and J is TRBJ2-2; 8 positions agree with TRBD1. CDR1 and CDR2 from the germline V gene are MDHEN and SYDVKM. Trimming took 9 bases from V and 1 from J; bases not matched to a gene: 10. This CDR3 is built from 16 residues. CDR3 residues: CASQSPGTGNTGELFF. The CDR3 bases are TGTGCCAGTCAGAGTCCCGGGACAGGGAACACCGGGGAGCTGTTTTTT. Full variable domain (rest looked up from reference TRBV28 and TRBJ2-2): DVKVTQSSRYLVKRTGEKVFLECVQDMDHENMFWYRQDPGLGLRLIYFSYDVKMKEKGDIPEGYSVSREKKERFSLILESASTNQTSMYLCASQSPGTGNTGELFFGEGSRLTVL.

The chain recombines TRBV27 with TRBJ2-3, with D unclear. The germline CDR1 and CDR2 sequences are MNHEY and SMNVEV (reference sequence). V was cut by 1 base and J by 0 bases, with 11 bases left in between. This CDR3 has 16 residues. CDR3 sequence reads: CASSLYSLDSTDTQYF. The CDR3 DNA sequence: TGTGCCAGCAGTTTATACTCTCTGGACAGCACAGATACGCAGTATTTT.

The CDR3: CASSSPGTSTDTQYF. CDR3 in DNA: TGTGCCAGCAGTTCCCCGGGAACTAGCACAGATACGCAGTATTTT. V usage is TRBV28 and J usage is TRBJ2-3; D possibly corresponds to TRBD2 (5 bases). The germline V and J ends were trimmed by 4 bases and 0 bases, with 11 bases remaining between them. The length of the CDR3 is 15 residues. Germline-derived CDR1 and CDR2 are MDHEN and SYDVKM.

This sequence joins TRBV15 and TRBJ1-3; 7 bases line up with TRBD1. V shed 2 bases, J shed 0 bases, and the junction held 13 bases outside the gene matches. The CDR3 totals 19 residues. Germline-derived CDR1 and CDR2 are LNHNV and YYDKDF (reference sequence). CDR3: CATSRLGQVAGFSGNTIYF. CDR3 coding DNA: TGTGCCACCAGCAGATTAGGACAGGTAGCGGGATTCTCTGGAAACACCATATATTTT.

Comments on this clone: The germline gene is not matched at one end of the junction; a read error may be the cause. This chain joins TRBV20-1 and TRBJ1-2; no firm D call. Germline V gives CDR1 DFQATT, CDR2 SNEGSKA (reference sequence). The CDR3 runs to 11 residues. The DNA for the CDR3 is TGCAGTGCTAGAGATAACCGCGGAAGTGGATTC. The encoded protein is CSARDNRGSGF.

This chain links TRBV7-9 with TRBJ2-1; TRBD2 agrees at 7 bases. Trimming at V came to 1 base and at J to 7 bases, leaving 4 bases not matched to a gene. The CDR3 covers 14 residues. Germline CDR1 is SEHNR and CDR2 is FQNEAQ (reference sequence). The CDR3 coding sequence is TGTGCCAGCAGCTTAGTCGCGGGAGTTAATGAGCAGTTCTTC. It specifies CASSLVAGVNEQFF. Filled out from reference TRBV7-9 and TRBJ2-1, the complete variable domain reads DTGVSQNPRHKITKRGQNVTFRCDPISEHNRLYWYRQTLGQGPEFLTYFQNEAQLEKSRLLSDRFSAERPKGSFSTLEIQRTEQGDSAMYLCASSLVAGVNEQFFGPGTRLTVL.

This clone was recorded only once. V usage is TRBV24-1 and J usage is TRBJ2-3; no firm D call. Germline values: CDR1 KGHDR, CDR2 SFDVKD. CDR3 length: 15 residues. V lost 5 bases and J 0 bases, leaving 11 bases between the germline ends. CDR3 in DNA: TGTGCCACCAGTGCAGTGGCGGCTAGCACAGATACGCAGTATTTT. Encoded protein: CATSAVAASTDTQYF.

V is TRBV4-1 and J is TRBJ2-2; TRBD2 matches 11 bases. The CDR3 is 16 residues long. The junction had 5 bases not matched to a gene; V was cut back by 3 bases and J by 5 bases. CDR1 and CDR2 from the germline V gene are MGHRA and YSYEKL. CDR3: CASSQRTSGSTGELFF. CDR3 coding DNA: TGCGCCAGCAGCCAGCGTACTAGCGGGAGTACCGGGGAGCTGTTTTTT.

The gene calls are TRBV11-3 and TRBJ2-5; D is possibly TRBD1 or TRBD2 (6 bases each). Trimming removed 1 base from V and 5 bases from J, with 11 bases in between. Germline CDR1 is SGHNT and CDR2 is YENEEA. The CDR3 loop spans 14 amino acids. CDR3 in amino acids: CASSLAGAWETQYF. The CDR3 nucleotides read TGTGCCAGCAGCTTAGCGGGGGCATGGGAGACCCAGTACTTC.

This clone was detected a few times. The rearrangement joins TRBV6-6 to TRBJ1-4, with a weak D call TRBD1 (6 bases). Looked up from germline, CDR1 is MNHNY and CDR2 is SVGAGI (reference sequence). Trimming shortened V by 7 bases and J by 5 bases, and 20 bases separated the two germline ends. CDR3 size: 16 residues. The CDR3 coding sequence is TGTGCCAGCATCGACCCCCACAGGGATGGGAATGAAAAACTGTTTTTT. Protein product: CASIDPHRDGNEKLFF.

This chain uses TRBV10-3 with TRBJ2-5; D not resolved. The CDR3 covers 13 residues. V was trimmed by 5 bases and J by 2 bases, leaving 9 bases between them. Germline V gene lookup returns CDR1 ENHRY and CDR2 SYGVKD. CDR3 coding DNA: TGTGCCATCAGTAATTTCGAGCAAGAGACCCAGTACTTC. Protein product: CAISNFEQETQYF.

V usage is TRBV12-3 or TRBV12-4 and J usage is TRBJ2-7; 7 nucleotides match TRBD2. V trimming: 8 bases; J trimming: 6 bases; junction bases outside the gene matches: 7. The length of the CDR3 is 12 residues. CDR3 region: CASGEGAGEQYF. CDR3 DNA: TGTGCCAGCGGGGAGGGAGCGGGCGAGCAGTACTTC.

The genes are TRBV24-1 and TRBJ1-2, with D perhaps matching TRBD1 (6 bases). Looked up from germline, CDR1 is KGHDR and CDR2 is SFDVKD. The CDR3 runs to 14 residues. Trimming shortened V by 2 bases and J by 3 bases, and 9 bases separated the two germline ends. The CDR3 here is CATSDSGTYYGYTF. CDR3 DNA: TGTGCCACCAGTGATTCAGGGACATACTATGGCTACACCTTC.

This clone occurred once. V gene TRBV7-2 combines with J gene TRBJ1-4; no definite D call. The CDR3 is 13 residues long. Germline CDR1 SGHTA, CDR2 FQGNSA. Trimming removed 3 bases at V and 11 bases at J, with 13 bases between. CDR3: CASSFITQTKLFF. CDR3 in DNA: TGTGCCAGCAGCTTCATCACCCAGACCAAACTGTTTTTT.

V usage is TRBV9 and J usage is TRBJ1-2; possibly TRBD1 for D (6 bases). Trimming stripped 4 bases from V and 5 bases from J, with 15 bases between. The CDR3 contains 14 residues. Germline CDR1 and CDR2: SGDLS and YYNGEE. The CDR3 bases are TGTGCCAGCAGCCCCGCTGGGGGGGCTTATGGCTACACCTTC. It codes for CASSPAGGAYGYTF.

This chain uses TRBV21-1 with TRBJ1-2. TRBV21-1 is shown as a pseudogene. The CDR3 spans 17 residues. CDR3 bases: TGTGCCAGCAGCAACCATCGGGACGGTTTCCACCACTATGGCTACACCTTC. Translated: CASSNHRDGFHHYGYTF.

This chain uses TRBV7-8 with TRBJ1-4; TRBD1 might be the D (5 bases). CDR1 and CDR2 (germline): SGHVS, FQNEAQ. V dropped 5 bases and J dropped 8 bases, with 24 bases sitting between them. This CDR3 is built from 17 residues. The CDR3 DNA is TGTGCCAGCAGCCCTTCCTTAACCCCGACAGTAGGGGAAAAACTGTTTTTT. As protein: CASSPSLTPTVGEKLFF.

The chain has TRBV28 and TRBJ1-4; D not certain. CDR1 is MDHEN and CDR2 is SYDVKM in the germline V gene. V gave up 5 bases and J gave up 2 bases, with 15 bases separating them. The CDR3 runs 16 residues. The CDR3 sequence is CASSPHLTATNEKLFF. The CDR3 DNA sequence: TGTGCCAGCAGTCCTCACCTGACGGCCACTAATGAAAAACTGTTTTTT.

The chain has TRBV24-1 and TRBJ1-2; 8 bases match TRBD1. Germline assignment: CDR1 KGHDR and CDR2 SFDVKD. This CDR3 comprises 16 residues. The J segment lost 5 bases and the V segment lost 3 bases, leaving 10 bases of the junction unmatched. CDR3 nucleotide sequence: TGTGCCACCAGTGATCCTGCAGTCGGACAGGGATATGGCTACACCTTC. Translated: CATSDPAVGQGYGYTF.

The chain has TRBV10-3 and TRBJ2-1; possibly TRBD1 for D (6 bases). Trimming pared 4 bases from V and 1 base from J, leaving 8 bases between. This CDR3 is 14 amino acids long. The V gene's germline CDR1 is ENHRY and CDR2 SYGVKD. In DNA, the CDR3 is TGTGCCATCAGTGGACAGGAGTCCTACAATGAGCAGTTCTTC. Residues: CAISGQESYNEQFF.

The chain links TRBV28 to TRBJ1-2, with 7 bases that match TRBD1. There are 14 residues in the CDR3. Germline CDR1 reads MDHEN; CDR2 reads SYDVKM. The V and J ends lost 6 bases and 6 bases, in that order; junction bases with no gene match: 10. CDR3 sequence reads: CASRERGRRDGYTF. The CDR3 bases are TGTGCCAGCAGAGAGAGGGGGCGCAGGGATGGCTACACCTTC.

In its sample, this clone was seen once. CDR3 loop: CATQSSAGGGLPQHF. The DNA for the CDR3 is TGTGCCACCCAATCATCTGCTGGGGGGGGTCTGCCCCAGCATTTT. This chain links TRBV19 with TRBJ1-5; a weak D match, TRBD1 (5 bases). CDR3 length equals 15 residues. Germline-derived CDR1 and CDR2 are LNHDA and SQIVND (reference sequence). V lost 10 bases to trimming and J lost 9 bases, with 25 bases between them.

The rearrangement links TRBV5-1 to TRBJ2-5; TRBD2 matches at 13 bases. V shed 6 bases and J 2 bases; nucleotides not matched to a gene: 10. The germline V gene encodes CDR1 SGHRS and CDR2 YFSETQ. The CDR3 runs 17 residues. The CDR3 sequence: CASNRGGLAGAQETQYF. The CDR3 DNA reads TGCGCCAGCAACCGGGGCGGACTAGCGGGGGCACAAGAGACCCAGTACTTC.

The chain recombines TRBV19 with TRBJ1-5; TRBD1 might be the D (5 bases). The CDR3 covers 17 residues. The V end lost 3 bases, the J end lost 0 bases, and 15 bases lay between the germline ends. Germline lookup yields CDR1 LNHDA and CDR2 SQIVND (reference sequence). Here the CDR3 reads CASSIDSTVLSNQPQHF. The DNA for the CDR3 is TGTGCCAGTAGTATCGACAGCACGGTTCTTAGCAATCAGCCCCAGCATTTT.

The genes are TRBV18 and TRBJ2-5, with 8 bases fitting TRBD1. J was trimmed by 5 bases and V by 3 bases; bases with no gene match: 8. The germline CDR1 and CDR2 sequences are KGHSH and LQKENI. The CDR3 has 15 amino acids. CDR3 amino acids: CASSPPGGRGETQYF. DNA for the CDR3: TGTGCCAGCTCACCCCCAGGGGGCCGCGGGGAGACCCAGTACTTC.